The rows below give T cell receptor beta chains drawn from one sample of a study of T-cell reconstitution after alpha-beta-depleted transplantation in children. Using its own MiXCR run on the PCR reads, TCRdb lists one record per CDR3 protein. In the table there are about 190,000 distinct CDR3 sequences, over 8.5% of which are singletons. The source material was PBMCs, sampled before TCRalphabeta/CD19-depleted stem cell transplant. These receptors were taken from a boy between 2 and 10 years old with acute myeloid leukemia, due to receive a stem cell transplant. Both conserved end residues are part of each CDR3. A D gene is named only where the DNA matches it firmly. Each size is once, few, many, or a class for an expanded clone.

D	V	J	size	CDR3	DNA
.	TRBV29-1	TRBJ2-3	many	CSETLGSDTQYF	TGCAGCGAGACACTAGGGTCAGATACGCAGTATTTT
.	TRBV12-3/TRBV12-4	TRBJ1-2	many	CASSLLGHGYTF	TGTGCCAGCAGCCTCCTGGGGCATGGCTACACCTTC
.	TRBV5-1	TRBJ2-7	many	CASSLEWRSYEQYF	TGCGCCAGCAGCTTGGAGTGGCGATCCTACGAGCAGTACTTC
.	TRBV7-2	TRBJ2-7	many	CASSLLGRGGRTYEQYF	TGTGCCAGCAGCTTACTGGGACGAGGGGGACGGACATACGAGCAGTACTTC
.	TRBV5-5	TRBJ2-7	many	CASLELGTTPSYEQYF	TGTGCCAGCTTAGAACTCGGGACAACCCCTTCCTACGAGCAGTACTTC
.	TRBV6-4	TRBJ1-5	many	CASSDAAGWVNQPQHF	TGTGCCAGCAGTGACGCGGCAGGATGGGTCAATCAGCCCCAGCATTTT
TRBD1	TRBV20-1	TRBJ2-7	many	CSASRTGFGNEQYF	TGCAGTGCTAGTCGGACAGGGTTTGGAAACGAGCAGTACTTC
.	TRBV6-1	TRBJ2-1	many	CASSEYGVNEQFF	TGTGCCAGCAGTGAATACGGGGTCAATGAGCAGTTCTTC
.	TRBV5-6	TRBJ1-1	many	CASSFPSGTEAFF	TGTGCCAGCAGCTTTCCCTCGGGCACTGAAGCTTTCTTT
.	TRBV5-1	TRBJ1-1	many	CASSLWPNTEAFF	TGCGCCAGCAGCTTGTGGCCGAACACTGAAGCTTTCTTT
.	TRBV5-1	TRBJ1-5	many	CASSLEGIGNQPQHF	TGCGCCAGCAGCTTGGAGGGGATCGGCAATCAGCCCCAGCATTTT
.	TRBV5-1	TRBJ2-7	many	CASSWGAAYEQYF	TGCGCCAGCAGCTGGGGCGCCGCCTACGAGCAGTACTTC
TRBD2	TRBV9	TRBJ2-3	many	CASSVEAGSDTQYF	TGTGCCAGCAGCGTAGAAGCGGGGTCAGATACGCAGTATTTT
.	TRBV11-2	TRBJ2-1	many	CASSLDSDTLSYNEQFF	TGTGCCAGCAGCTTAGACTCGGACACCCTCTCCTACAATGAGCAGTTCTTC
TRBD2	TRBV7-2	TRBJ2-1	many	CASSAWTSSYNEQFF	TGTGCCAGCAGCGCCTGGACTAGCTCCTACAATGAGCAGTTCTTC
TRBD2	TRBV20-1	TRBJ2-7	many	CSARDYIAGSYEQYF	TGCAGTGCTAGAGATTACATAGCGGGAAGCTACGAGCAGTACTTC